The next 20 T cell receptor beta chains were all read from a single sample in a study of shared clonotypes between healthy human individuals. Terminally differentiated effector memory CD45RA+ cells were excluded by CCR7 positive selection of CD45RO-negative cells. Sequencing was performed with immunoSEQ multiplex PCR; in TCRdb, only in-frame clones are kept and a portion is missing. The sample has nearly 2 million clones; just under 95% are singletons. The sequenced sample consisted of naive CD8+ T cells sorted from blood. The receptors derive from a man aged 18-30 years in good health.

The J gene is TRBJ2-3, the V gene TRBV7-2, with D unclear. CDR1 is SGHTA and CDR2 is FQGNSA in the germline V gene. This CDR3 comprises 17 residues. V lost 2 bases, J lost 5 bases, and 20 bases lay in between. Here the CDR3 reads CASSLTEPMSLEDTQYF. The CDR3 coding sequence is TGTGCCAGCAGCTTAACTGAGCCGATGAGTTTAGAAGATACGCAGTATTTT.

Only one count was recorded for this clone. This CDR3 is also generated by other DNA sequences in the sample. The chain combines TRBV6-5 with TRBJ2-2, with unresolved D. CDR3 length: 13 amino acids. Germline V gene lookup returns CDR1 MNHEY and CDR2 SVGAGI. Trimming removed 0 bases at V and 6 bases at J, with 5 bases between. CDR3 nucleotides: TGTGCCAGCAGTTACTCCCAGCCCGGGGAGCTGTTTTTT. Translated, it gives CASSYSQPGELFF.

Comment on this clone: The same CDR3 also results from other DNA sequences found in this sample. The CDR3: CASSLGNTGELFF. CDR3 sequence (DNA): TGCGCCAGCAGCCTAGGGAACACCGGGGAGCTGTTTTTT. The chain links TRBV4-1 to TRBJ2-2; D gene ambiguous. Trimming cost V 4 bases and J 1 base, with 4 bases left between them. The germline V gene encodes CDR1 MGHRA and CDR2 YSYEKL. This CDR3 is 13 amino acids long.

Only a few counts were recorded for this clone. The same CDR3 is also encoded by other DNA sequences in this sample. This chain links TRBV10-3 with TRBJ1-2; no clear D. There are 14 residues in the CDR3. The germline V and J ends were trimmed by 0 bases and 2 bases, with 7 bases remaining between them. Germline assignment: CDR1 ENHRY and CDR2 SYGVKD. The CDR3 loop reads CAISESARNYGYTF. CDR3 DNA: TGTGCCATCAGTGAGTCGGCCAGAAACTATGGCTACACCTTC.

V usage is TRBV7-2 and J usage is TRBJ2-2; 14 positions match TRBD2. There are 15 residues in the CDR3. V dropped 8 bases and J dropped 6; count of bases not matched to a gene: 5. Germline CDR1 reads SGHTA; CDR2 reads FQGNSA. The CDR3 spells CASQGLAGGPGELFF. The DNA of the CDR3 is TGTGCCAGCCAAGGACTAGCGGGGGGCCCCGGGGAGCTGTTTTTT.

Here the CDR3 reads CASSDPAGGDDTQYF. CDR3 bases: TGCGCCAGCAGTGACCCAGCGGGGGGGGACGATACGCAGTATTTT. The chain carries TRBV10-1 and TRBJ2-3; 10 nucleotides align to TRBD2. J gave up 6 bases and V 3 bases, and 6 bases lay outside the gene matches. The germline gives CDR1 WNHNN, CDR2 SYGVQD (reference sequence). The CDR3 totals 15 residues.

The chain links TRBV2 to TRBJ2-7; a possible D gene is TRBD1 (7 bases). Trimming cost V 3 bases and J 2 bases, with 14 bases left between them. This CDR3 region has 15 residues. Germline assignment: CDR1 SNHLY and CDR2 FYNNEI. The CDR3 DNA reads as TGTGCCAGCAGTGAGGAGGGGGCGTCAACCTACGAGCAGTACTTC. Protein product: CASSEEGASTYEQYF.

J is TRBJ2-2 and V is TRBV19, with 7 positions matching TRBD2. Germline trimming cut 0 bases from V and 3 bases from J; bases unmatched to any gene: 4. This CDR3 spans 16 amino acids. Germline CDR1 LNHDA, CDR2 SQIVND (reference sequence). The CDR3 nucleotides read TGTGCCAGTAGTATAGATCTAGCGGATTACACCGGGGAGCTGTTTTTT. This encodes CASSIDLADYTGELFF.

This chain's CDR3 is CASSPPGSSGNTIYF. For the CDR3, the DNA is TGTGCCAGCTCGCCGCCGGGATCCTCTGGAAACACCATATATTTT. The chain combines TRBV18 with TRBJ1-3, with unresolved D. Germline-derived CDR1 and CDR2 are KGHSH and LQKENI. V lost 6 bases and J lost 0, with 12 bases in between. The CDR3 runs to 15 residues.

The chain employs TRBV21-1 and TRBJ2-7; the table gives TRBD1 as D, unverified against the DNA. TRBV21-1 is tagged as a pseudogene. The CDR3 contains 15 residues. The CDR3 reads CASSISGTGAYEQYF. CDR3 DNA sequence: TGTGCCAGCAGCATCTCCGGGACAGGGGCCTACGAGCAGTACTTC.

This chain uses TRBV21-1 with TRBJ1-3; no check of the table's D call, TRBD1, against the DNA was made. TRBV21-1 represents a pseudogene. The CDR3 has 17 amino acids. The CDR3 region has the DNA TGTGCCAGCAGCCGTCCCGGGACAGGGAGATCTGGAAACACCATATATTTT. This gives the protein CASSRPGTGRSGNTIYF.

J is TRBJ1-1 and V is TRBV6-5; D possibly corresponds to TRBD1 (6 bases). The germline V and J ends were trimmed by 8 bases and 0 bases, with 10 bases remaining between them. The CDR3 consists of 13 residues. Germline V CDR1 and CDR2: MNHEY, SVGAGI. The CDR3 sequence: CASEGVLNTEAFF. Written as DNA, the CDR3 is TGTGCCAGCGAGGGGGTATTGAACACTGAAGCTTTCTTT.

This chain joins TRBV7-8 and TRBJ1-3; tentatively, D is TRBD1 (5 bases). The CDR3 extends over 15 amino acids. Germline V gives CDR1 SGHVS, CDR2 FQNEAQ. The germline V and J ends were trimmed by 5 bases and 0 bases, with 11 bases remaining between them. The CDR3 DNA sequence: TGTGCCAGCAGCCCGACAGCCGTCTCTGGAAACACCATATATTTT. As protein: CASSPTAVSGNTIYF.

This clone was seen a handful of times. V gene TRBV19 combines with J gene TRBJ2-7; 11 bases fit TRBD1. CDR1 is LNHDA, CDR2 SQIVND, per germline (reference sequence). CDR3 length: 17 residues. With 6 bases clipped from V and 3 bases from J, the junction kept 13 bases outside the gene matches. The CDR3 bases are TGTGCCAGTAGAGATACGACGGGACAGGGGGTCTTCTACGAGCAGTACTTC. Translated: CASRDTTGQGVFYEQYF. Drawing the rest from reference TRBV19 and TRBJ2-7, the complete variable domain is DGGITQSPKYLFRKEGQNVTLSCEQNLNHDAMYWYRQDPGQGLRLIYYSQIVNDFQKGDIAEGYSVSREKKESFPLTVTSAQKNPTAFYLCASRDTTGQGVFYEQYFGPGTRLTVT.

The chain has TRBV27 and TRBJ1-6; 7 bases map to TRBD1. The trim removed 0 bases at V and 6 bases at J, leaving 5 bases unmatched. The germline gives CDR1 MNHEY, CDR2 SMNVEV (reference sequence). The CDR3 is made up of 16 amino acids. CDR3 region: CASSLSVAGGNSPLHF. The CDR3, as DNA: TGTGCCAGCAGTTTATCGGTGGCAGGGGGTAATTCACCCCTCCACTTT.

This clone was seen more than once but under ten times. V gene TRBV20-1 combines with J gene TRBJ1-1; D may be TRBD1 (6 bases). The V end lost 6 bases, the J end lost 6 bases, and 8 bases lay between the germline ends. This CDR3 spans 10 amino acids. Germline CDR1 is DFQATT and CDR2 is SNEGSKA (reference sequence). CDR3 DNA sequence: TGCAGTGCATGGACAGCTGAAGCTTTCTTT. The encoded protein is CSAWTAEAFF.

The V and J genes are TRBV30 and TRBJ2-5; a possible D gene is TRBD1 (6 bases). The CDR3 runs to 14 residues. CDR1 and CDR2 (germline): GTSNPN, SVGIG (reference sequence). V lost 4 bases and J lost 4, with 16 bases in between. CDR3 nucleotides: TGTGCCTGGACCTCTTTGATAGGGGGAGAGACCCAGTACTTC. It codes for CAWTSLIGGETQYF.

The chain has TRBV29-1 and TRBJ2-1; possible D gene TRBD2, 7 bases. The CDR3 covers 11 residues. Per the germline V gene, CDR1 is SQVTM and CDR2 is ANQGSEA. The germline V and J ends were trimmed by 7 bases and 10 bases, with 14 bases remaining between them. CDR3 DNA sequence: TGCAGCGGCTGGGGGGGGCCCGAGCAGTTCTTC. Amino acids: CSGWGGPEQFF.

The chain uses TRBV5-4 and TRBJ1-1; D may be TRBD1 (5 bases). The germline gives CDR1 SGHNT, CDR2 YYREEE (reference sequence). The V end lost 5 bases, the J end lost 0 bases, and 8 bases lay between the germline ends. CDR3 length: 13 residues. The CDR3 nucleotides are TGTGCCAGCAGGCGGGGGGTGAACACTGAAGCTTTCTTT. Translating it yields CASRRGVNTEAFF.

The V call is TRBV7-9, the J call TRBJ2-1, with 7 bases that match TRBD1. Trimming at V came to 5 bases and at J to 4 bases, leaving 5 bases not matched to a gene. The CDR3 contains 14 residues. Germline assignment: CDR1 SEHNR and CDR2 FQNEAQ (reference sequence). DNA of the CDR3: TGTGCCAGCAGCCCCACGGACAGGTACAATGAGCAGTTCTTC. This encodes CASSPTDRYNEQFF.